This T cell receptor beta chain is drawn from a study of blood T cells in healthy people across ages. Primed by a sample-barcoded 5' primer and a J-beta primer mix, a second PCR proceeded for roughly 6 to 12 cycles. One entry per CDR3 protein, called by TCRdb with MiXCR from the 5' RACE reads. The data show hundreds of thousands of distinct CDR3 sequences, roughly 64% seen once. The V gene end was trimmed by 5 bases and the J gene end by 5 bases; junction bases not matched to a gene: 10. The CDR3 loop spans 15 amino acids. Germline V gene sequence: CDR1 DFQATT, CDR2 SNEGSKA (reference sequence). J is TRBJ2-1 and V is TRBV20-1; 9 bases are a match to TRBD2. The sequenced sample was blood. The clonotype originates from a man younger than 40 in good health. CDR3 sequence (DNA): TGCAGTGCTGAAAATAGCGGGAGTATCCACAATGAGCAGTTCTTC. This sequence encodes CSAENSGSIHNEQFF.